The entry that follows covers one TCR beta chain sequence. This clonotype was counted a few times. Its antigen is not yet known. No much larger clone exists at a distance of one base, and base qualities are not known. The source of the sample is a study of blood T cells in healthy people across ages (dated by TCRdb to about 2015). In terms of the full investigation: In model experiments, roughly one uniquely barcoded TCR beta cDNA molecule per two T cells was captured by template switching. Four age groups were formed from the donors: young (average about 17 years), middle-aged (around 37), aged (62) and long-lived (less than 85). Using deep sequencing normalized with unique cDNA molecular identifiers, the study measured how TCR beta repertoire diversity changes with age. Using the same blood draw, the study looked at two additional independent replicas of 1 million unique cDNA reads for two donors, one aged 18 to 30 and the other aged 80 or older.

According to the germline V gene (reference sequence), CDR1 reads SEHNR and CDR2 reads FQNEAQ. The CDR3 holds 15 amino acids from the cysteine to the phenylalanine. Left in the record is the CDR3 DNA by itself, 45 bases read in frame from the first base. Trimming removed 3 bases from V and 3 bases from J; the gene matches leave 6 bases unexplained. Systemically healthy Caucasian individuals from Russia, some 38 in total and aged about 6 to 100 years, were included as donors. Each donor gave ten milliliters of peripheral blood, collected into EDTA-treated Vacutainer tubes. Ficoll-Paque density-gradient centrifugation was used to isolate PBMCs, with at least 6.5 million per sample. Trizol reagent was used to extract total RNA from PBMCs, with at least 5 micrograms per sample. Naive CD45RAhigh/CD27high T cell percentages were measured by flow cytometry on a PBMC aliquot from every donor. The library was built by means of 5' RACE. TCRdb names Illumina HiSeq 2500 as the instrument used. A second about 6 to 11 cycle PCR used a sample-barcoded 5' primer and a J-beta primer mix. A unique molecular identifier was introduced onto each TCR beta cDNA molecule by a template-switch 5' adaptor carrying 12 random nucleotides. Each sample yielded at least 2.5 million CDR3-containing paired-end reads. First-strand cDNA synthesis was performed from all RNA using the Mint cDNA synthesis kit, with priming by a TRBC-specific oligonucleotide. All cDNA was treated with uracil-DNA glycosylase and then went through a first 18-cycle PCR with the universal primers M1SS and BC2_uni_R. As for how the authors treated the data: Each sample was normalized by randomly selecting 1 million high-quality reads, each carrying a distinct molecular identifier. Instead of being binned into consensus sequences, reads with shared molecular identifiers were discarded. MiTCR, set to a Q25 quality threshold and the strictest error-elimination algorithm, was used for CDR3 identification, clonotype clustering and error correction. A nonparametric unseen species model with Euler transformation was used to estimate lower-bound total TCR beta diversity. TCRdb ran its own pipeline on the public reads, namely fastp trimming at Q25 and MiXCR clone calling, and kept in-frame beta chains. Identical CDR3 protein sequences are pooled into one entry, listed with their most common genes and DNA. The V and J calls shown here were made by TCRdb, not taken from the authors' results. This sample has hundreds of thousands of distinct CDR3 sequences in its table, and about 26% of those were observed once. The ten biggest clones cover about 3% of the sample.

General findings and caveats noted by the study authors: Compared with the aged group, the long-lived group had more naive CD4+ T cells, fewer expanded clones and increased TCR diversity, a pattern suggesting age selection. Because profiling used bulk unsorted PBMCs, naive and antigen-experienced compartments could not be compared conclusively. Donor CMV infection status was unknown, potentially confounding age-related changes in expanded clonotypes. Observed TCR beta diversity correlated strongly with the percentage of naive T cells measured by flow cytometry. Estimates of total diversity from one million sequenced T cells were regarded as lower bounds and underestimates. Observed TCR beta diversity per million T cells fell roughly linearly with age, and a significant reduction was already apparent by age roughly 40.

This sample also belongs to another study, concerning T cells of mothers and their children. Drawing on the second study: Donors were nine systemically healthy Caucasian individuals: three mothers and their six children. cDNA synthesis used all of the extracted RNA, with around 1.5 ug of RNA in each 15 ul reaction. In the second PCR, the M1S primer added sample barcodes and 2-4 random nucleotides. More than 8 million TCR beta CDR3 reads were obtained from each mother, and about 3 million reads were obtained from each child. Thymic selection similarly shapes TCR recombination output in related and unrelated pairs, with minor effect from inherited differences. Normalized repertoire overlap was always found to be slightly, but never significantly, higher in related mother-child pairs than in unrelated mother-child pairs. With a sensitivity of 90 to 100 clones per million clonotypes, no persistent microchimeric T cell clones were detected. Deep NGS was used in the study to compare the TCR beta repertoires of mothers and children and to look for features that separate related mother-child pairs from unrelated individuals. Mothers averaged approximately 41 +/- 4 years of age and children averaged around 11 +/- 4 years. After adapter ligation was performed with NEBNext reagents, the libraries were sequenced on an Illumina HiSeq 2000 with 100+100 nt paired-end reads. To prevent cross-contamination, the mother and child libraries were prepared one month apart and sequenced in separate runs. Between roughly 500,000 and 2,100,000 distinct TCR beta clonotypes were identified per donor. Naive TCR beta clonotypes were estimated from low-frequency clonotypes matched to each donor's FACS-determined naive share, without sorting.

This receptor was obtained from a boy younger than 18 in good health. The chain is assembled from TRBV7-9 and TRBJ2-5; 8 junctional bases match TRBD1. The sample taken for sequencing was blood. In nucleotides, the sequence is TGTGCCAGCAGCTTTCCTGACAGGGGCAAAGAGACCCAGTACTTC. The resulting protein is CASSFPDRGKETQYF.